The clone carrying this TCR beta chain was picked up many times. The antigen remains unidentified. Trimming cost V 1 base and J 3 bases; bases outside gene matches: 5. CDR1 is LGHDT and CDR2 is YNNKEL in the germline V gene (reference sequence). The CDR3 consists of 15 residues. This entry belongs to a study of Graves' ophthalmopathy and Graves' hyperthyroidism. The wider study: Sampling took place at initial diagnosis, with peripheral blood obtained before any treatment.

Study observations and caveats: Most thyroid clonotypes expanded beyond 0.001 frequency were also found in blood.

New diagnoses, under 2 months' duration, and ages 18 to 65 characterized the hyperthyroidism patients. RNA transcripts served as template for amplifying TCR beta CDR3 sequences. First-round RT-PCR with HTBI primers preceded a second-round multiplex PCR. TCRdb passed the multiplex PCR reads through MiXCR, listing each CDR3 protein once. The table includes fewer than 650,000 distinct CDR3 sequences, about 24% detected once. The source is a woman under 30 with stable Graves' hyperthyroidism. Some clones in this sample may be carry-over from other donors' samples. Material for sequencing was peripheral blood. The gene calls are TRBV3-1 and TRBJ2-7; TRBD2 matches 8 bases. The CDR3 nucleotides read TGTGCCAGCAGCCAAGCCGGACTAGCCATCTACGAGCAGTACTTC. Its protein is CASSQAGLAIYEQYF.